One and the same sample provided the 9 T cell receptor beta chains below, sequenced in a study of blood T cell repertoires in COVID-19. Sequenced by immunoSEQ multiplex PCR; TCRdb stores in-frame clones only, minus some. Among about 210,000 clones listed, around 81% were seen once. Sequenced: PBMCs or T cells enriched from blood (not recorded which). These receptors were collected from a woman in her fifties or sixties with acute COVID-19.

The chain carries TRBV7-6 and TRBJ2-1, with D tentatively TRBD2 (5 bases). Germline V gene lookup returns CDR1 SGHVS and CDR2 FNYEAQ. Trimming took off 5 bases at V and 2 bases at J, with 13 bases between the two ends. The CDR3 is 15 residues long. The CDR3 reads CASSPGGSAYNEQFF. For the CDR3, the DNA is TGTGCCAGCAGCCCGGGTGGGAGTGCCTACAATGAGCAGTTCTTC. The full variable domain, with the rest looked up from reference TRBV7-6 and TRBJ2-1, is GAGVSQSPRYKVTKRGQDVALRCDPISGHVSLYWYRQALGQGPEFLTYFNYEAQQDKSGLPNDRFSAERPEGSISTLTIQRTEQRDSAMYRCASSPGGSAYNEQFFGPGTRLTVL.

The rearrangement uses TRBV4-3 and TRBJ1-1, with a weak D call TRBD1 (6 bases). Per the germline V gene, CDR1 is LGHNA and CDR2 is YSLEER. With 4 bases removed from V and 8 bases from J, the gap between germline ends came to 17 bases. The CDR3 runs to 14 residues. In nucleotides, the CDR3 is TGCGCCAGCAGCCCAGTTGCAGGGGCCGAAGAAGCTTTCTTT. This translates into CASSPVAGAEEAFF.

The CDR3 protein is CASSQDTIGDYYEQYF. DNA of the CDR3: TGCGCCAGCAGCCAAGATACGATCGGAGACTACTACGAGCAGTACTTC. This rearrangement joins TRBV4-1 to TRBJ2-7; D may be TRBD2 (5 bases). The CDR3 is 16 amino acids. The germline V gene encodes CDR1 MGHRA and CDR2 YSYEKL. The V end was cut by 0 bases, the J end by 3 bases, with 15 bases between.

The chain uses TRBV28 and TRBJ2-7; 7 bases map to TRBD2. The ends lost 7 bases at V and 1 base at J; junction bases unmatched: 16. This CDR3 has 17 amino acids. From germline, CDR1 is MDHEN and CDR2 SYDVKM. CDR3 coding DNA: TGTGCCAGCACTCCTAGGGGCGCCGGGAGGAAGTCCTACGAGCAGTACTTC. Translating gives CASTPRGAGRKSYEQYF.

The gene calls are TRBV7-2 and TRBJ2-5, with a possible D match to TRBD2 (5 bases). There are 13 residues in the CDR3. Germline V gene lookup returns CDR1 SGHTA and CDR2 FQGNSA. V was shortened by 5 bases and J by 4 bases, with 11 bases between the two germline ends. Written as DNA, the CDR3 is TGTGCCAGCAGCCCACCTGCGGGAGAGACCCAGTACTTC. Residues: CASSPPAGETQYF.

The chain uses TRBV11-2 and TRBJ2-1; D ambiguous. Germline CDR1 is SGHAT and CDR2 is FQNNGV. This CDR3 is built from 13 residues. The V and J ends lost 2 bases and 10 bases respectively, with 12 bases between them. The CDR3 is CASSLSGPPEQFF. In nucleotides, the CDR3 is TGTGCCAGCAGCTTATCAGGTCCGCCAGAGCAGTTCTTC.

This chain uses TRBV15 with TRBJ2-4, with 9 nucleotides matching TRBD1. CDR3 length: 17 amino acids. V shed 3 bases, J shed 1 base, and the junction held 7 bases outside the gene matches. Germline V CDR1 and CDR2: LNHNV, YYDKDF (reference sequence). Here the CDR3 reads CATSSTPQGAAKNIQYF. CDR3 DNA sequence: TGTGCCACCAGCAGTACTCCACAGGGGGCTGCCAAAAACATTCAGTACTTC.

The rearrangement links TRBV18 to TRBJ1-1; maybe TRBD1 (6 bases). Germline V gene sequence: CDR1 KGHSH, CDR2 LQKENI. The CDR3 sequence is 11 residues long. Trimming took 3 bases from V and 10 from J, leaving 9 bases between them. CDR3 in amino acids: CASSPTGPAFF. The CDR3 nucleotides are TGTGCCAGCTCACCGACAGGCCCAGCTTTCTTT.

The chain recombines TRBV27 with TRBJ1-1; unclear D gene. The germline V and J ends were trimmed by 3 bases and 1 base, with 9 bases remaining between them. This CDR3 contains 14 residues. Looked up from germline, CDR1 is MNHEY and CDR2 is SMNVEV (reference sequence). This CDR3 reads CASSFSVRNTEAFF. As DNA, the CDR3 is TGTGCCAGCAGTTTTAGTGTGAGGAACACTGAAGCTTTCTTT.